In its sample, the clone carrying this TCR beta chain was seen once. What it binds is not known. The V end was cut by 0 bases, the J end by 10 bases, with 13 bases between. Per germline, CDR1 SGHKS and CDR2 YYEKEE (reference sequence). This CDR3 is built from 13 residues. The sort gate was single viable CD3+CD4+CD8-CD45RO+ cells for memory CD4+ T cells. Donors' CMV status reflects serum IgG against pp150, pp28, p38, p52. Assay used: immunoSEQ multiplex PCR; TCRdb lists only in-frame clones, some missing. The data hold some 87,000 clones, with 80% observed a single time. This sample was taken from a study of memory CD4+ T cells and cytomegalovirus serostatus. Study-wide results and limits: Median bootstrapped AUC for CMV status was just over 0.94 originally, about 0.9 US-trained.

The material sequenced was memory CD4+ T cells from blood. This clonotype originated in an adult in good health and CMV-seropositive. The chain recombines TRBV5-5 with TRBJ1-1; D may be TRBD1 (5 bases). CDR3 loop: CASSLAGEGVAFF. CDR3 DNA: TGTGCCAGCAGCTTGGCCGGGGAAGGGGTAGCTTTCTTT.